These 30 T cell receptor beta chains were all obtained from the same sample, sequenced in a study of OX40 agonist ivuxolimab in advanced cancers. TCRdb's table, derived via immunoSEQ multiplex PCR, lists solely in-frame clones and lacks some. The table lists 50,000 to 60,000 clones, about 85% of them singletons. The sample consisted of CD4+ or CD8+ T cells sorted from blood, taken in a trial of the OX40 agonist ivuxolimab. The source is an adult with an advanced solid tumor such as melanoma, head and neck, liver or kidney cancer.

The chain recombines TRBV30 with TRBJ2-3; no clear D. The CDR3 loop spans 13 amino acids. Per the germline V gene, CDR1 is GTSNPN and CDR2 is SVGIG (reference sequence). With 6 bases removed from V and 5 bases from J, the gap between germline ends came to 15 bases. DNA of the CDR3: TGTGCCTGTACGACAACCCTTTTAGATACGCAGTATTTT. Its protein product is CACTTTLLDTQYF. Full variable domain (outside the CDR3, taken from reference TRBV30 and TRBJ2-3): SQTIHQWPATLVQPVGSPLSLECTVEGTSNPNLYWYRQAAGRGLQLLFYSVGIGQISSEVPQNLSASRPQDRQFILSSKKLLLSDSGFYLCACTTTLLDTQYFGPGTRLTVL.

This chain connects TRBV6-5 to TRBJ2-1; TRBD2 aligns across 11 bases. The junction had 3 bases not matched to a gene; V was cut back by 5 bases and J by 9 bases. Germline lookup yields CDR1 MNHEY and CDR2 SVGAGI. The CDR3 length is 13 residues. The CDR3 is CASSKGTSGEQFF. CDR3 in DNA: TGTGCCAGCAGTAAAGGGACTAGCGGTGAGCAGTTCTTC.

DNA of the CDR3: TGTGCCAGCAGTTCGGAAGCGGGGAGCACAGATACGCAGTATTTT. It encodes CASSSEAGSTDTQYF. The rearrangement joins TRBV7-9 to TRBJ2-3, with 7 bases identical to TRBD2. Germline CDR1 is SEHNR and CDR2 is FQNEAQ (reference sequence). The ends lost 6 bases at V and 0 bases at J; junction bases unmatched: 6. The CDR3 consists of 15 residues.

The chain has TRBV27 and TRBJ1-1; unclear D gene. Germline V gene sequence: CDR1 MNHEY, CDR2 SMNVEV (reference sequence). V was cut by 2 bases and J by 3 bases, with 7 bases left in between. This CDR3 comprises 13 residues. CDR3 sequence reads: CASSLVWYTEAFF. DNA for the CDR3: TGTGCCAGCAGTTTAGTGTGGTACACTGAAGCTTTCTTT.

The rearrangement uses TRBV5-8 and TRBJ1-2; D gene ambiguous. This CDR3 has 14 amino acids. Germline loops: CDR1 SGHTS, CDR2 YDEGEE. The V and J ends lost 6 bases and 1 base respectively, with 13 bases between them. The CDR3 DNA reads as TGTGCCAGCAAAACCCCCCCGGGTAACTATGGCTACACCTTC. Protein product: CASKTPPGNYGYTF.

V usage is TRBV6-5 and J usage is TRBJ1-2, with 9 bases lining up with TRBD1. The CDR3 length is 14 residues. V was clipped by 6 bases and J by 8 bases; unmatched bases: 10. CDR1 and CDR2 from the germline V gene are MNHEY and SVGAGI. The CDR3 sequence: CASSPTRTGDGYTF. CDR3 bases: TGTGCCAGCAGCCCTACGCGGACAGGGGACGGCTACACCTTC.

The chain employs TRBV6-5 and TRBJ2-2; 8 bases align to TRBD1. V gave up 2 bases and J gave up 6 bases; unmatched junction bases: 2. CDR3 size: 14 residues. Germline assignment: CDR1 MNHEY and CDR2 SVGAGI. CDR3 DNA sequence: TGTGCCAGCAGTTACGGACAGGGTGCCGGGGAGCTGTTTTTT. Its protein is CASSYGQGAGELFF.

The chain couples TRBV13 to TRBJ1-2; 8 nucleotides align to TRBD1. This CDR3 is 14 amino acids long. V shed 6 bases and J 3 bases; nucleotides not matched to a gene: 6. Germline CDR1 PRHDT, CDR2 FYEKMQ (reference sequence). The CDR3 sequence is CASRDGTGDYGYTF. CDR3 nucleotides: TGTGCCAGCAGAGACGGGACAGGAGACTATGGCTACACCTTC.

V and J are TRBV6-1 and TRBJ2-3; 8 bases map to TRBD1. CDR1 and CDR2 (germline): MNHNS, SASEGT. This CDR3 contains 15 residues. Trimming cost V 4 bases and J 0 bases; bases outside gene matches: 3. In nucleotides, the CDR3 is TGTGCCAGCAGTGCCCGGACAGGGAGCACAGATACGCAGTATTTT. Its protein product is CASSARTGSTDTQYF.

This rearrangement joins TRBV4-2 to TRBJ2-2; 10 nucleotides match TRBD1. Trimming at V came to 5 bases and at J to 6 bases, leaving 9 bases not matched to a gene. This CDR3 is 16 amino acids long. Germline V gene sequence: CDR1 LGHNA, CDR2 YNFKEQ. The CDR3 DNA reads as TGTGCCAGCAGCGACCGGGACAGGGGACAGGCCGGGGAGCTGTTTTTT. This codes for CASSDRDRGQAGELFF.

The V call is TRBV27, the J call TRBJ1-1, with D possibly TRBD1 on 5 matching bases. The CDR3 runs to 16 residues. V was trimmed by 0 bases and J by 1 base, leaving 12 bases between them. Germline V CDR1 and CDR2: MNHEY, SMNVEV (reference sequence). For the CDR3, the DNA is TGTGCCAGCAGTTTATCGGGGGGGTCTTGGAACACTGAAGCTTTCTTT. It yields the protein CASSLSGGSWNTEAFF.

The genes are TRBV27 and TRBJ2-7; D is ambiguous. CDR1 and CDR2 from the germline V gene are MNHEY and SMNVEV (reference sequence). CDR3 length equals 14 residues. V was shortened by 3 bases and J by 3 bases, with 12 bases between the two germline ends. The CDR3 spells CASSFPAVHYEQYF. CDR3 DNA sequence: TGTGCCAGCAGTTTTCCGGCGGTCCACTACGAGCAGTACTTC.

This clone was counted once. The chain has TRBV30 and TRBJ2-5; a possible D gene is TRBD1 (5 bases). CDR1 GTSNPN and CDR2 SVGIG come from the germline V gene (reference sequence). The CDR3 is 13 amino acids. Trimming shortened V by 5 bases and J by 1 base, and 11 bases separated the two germline ends. Written as DNA, the CDR3 is TGTGCCTGGGGACACAGTTCCCAAGAGACCCAGTACTTC. Residues: CAWGHSSQETQYF. The entire variable domain, with the rest obtained from reference TRBV30 and TRBJ2-5, is as follows: SQTIHQWPATLVQPVGSPLSLECTVEGTSNPNLYWYRQAAGRGLQLLFYSVGIGQISSEVPQNLSASRPQDRQFILSSKKLLLSDSGFYLCAWGHSSQETQYFGPGTRLLVL.

This clone was recorded a few times. This chain uses TRBV4-1 with TRBJ2-7, with 7 nucleotides matching TRBD1. Germline V lookup: CDR1 MGHRA, CDR2 YSYEKL. V was pared by 1 base and J by 4 bases, with 10 bases of the junction left unmatched. The CDR3 is made up of 16 amino acids. The CDR3 region has the DNA TGCGCCAGCAGCCAAGTAGAGACAGGGATTTTATACGAGCAGTACTTC. Protein product: CASSQVETGILYEQYF.

Notes on this clone: At one of its ends the junction is not consistent with the germline gene, which may arise from a read error. Additional DNA sequences in this sample encode the identical CDR3. The genes are TRBV7-8 and TRBJ1-1; D is unresolved. CDR1 is SGHVS and CDR2 is FQNEAQ in the germline V gene. The CDR3 is made up of 14 amino acids. CDR3 coding DNA: TGCGCCAGCAGCTTAGAGGGCTTCAACACTGAAGCTTTCTTT. Translating gives CASSLEGFNTEAFF.

This sequence joins TRBV27 and TRBJ1-2, with 8 bases fitting TRBD1. CDR3 length: 15 amino acids. The junction had 7 bases not matched to a gene; V was cut back by 6 bases and J by 1 base. Germline CDR1 and CDR2: MNHEY and SMNVEV (reference sequence). CDR3 residues: CASRWTGMGNYGYTF. The CDR3 DNA reads as TGTGCCAGCAGGTGGACAGGGATGGGTAACTATGGCTACACCTTC.

The rearrangement uses TRBV19 and TRBJ2-7; TRBD1 or TRBD2 may be the D gene (5 bases each). V dropped 6 bases and J dropped 2 bases, with 14 bases sitting between them. Germline CDR1 is LNHDA and CDR2 is SQIVND (reference sequence). There are 14 residues in the CDR3. The CDR3 DNA reads TGTGCCAGTAGCCGCCGGGACGGCACCTACGAGCAGTACTTC. Protein: CASSRRDGTYEQYF.

The chain uses TRBV30 and TRBJ1-5; 9 bases agree with TRBD1. The CDR3 loop spans 14 amino acids. Germline trimming cut 1 base from V and 6 bases from J; bases unmatched to any gene: 4. Germline V CDR1 and CDR2: GTSNPN, SVGIG (reference sequence). The CDR3, as DNA: TGTGCCTGGAGTGCGGGACAGGGATTTCAGCCCCAGCATTTT. Amino acid sequence: CAWSAGQGFQPQHF.

The chain employs TRBV9 and TRBJ2-3; D assignment may be TRBD1 or TRBD2 (5 bases each). There are 16 residues in the CDR3. The V gene's germline CDR1 is SGDLS and CDR2 YYNGEE. Trimming took 0 bases from V and 4 from J, leaving 15 bases between them. CDR3 sequence reads: CASSVAGTERSDTQYF. The CDR3 nucleotides are TGTGCCAGCAGCGTAGCCGGGACCGAGAGGTCAGATACGCAGTATTTT.

The chain employs TRBV4-1 and TRBJ2-1; tentatively, D is TRBD2 (6 bases). In germline, CDR1 is MGHRA, CDR2 YSYEKL. The CDR3 has 14 residues. Trimming took off 4 bases at V and 4 bases at J, with 11 bases between the two ends. The CDR3 loop is CASSLGLSYNEQFF. The CDR3 region has the DNA TGCGCCAGCAGCCTGGGACTCTCATACAATGAGCAGTTCTTC.

The chain uses TRBV19 and TRBJ2-1, with 7 nucleotides matching TRBD1. Germline V gene lookup returns CDR1 LNHDA and CDR2 SQIVND (reference sequence). The CDR3 runs 13 residues. Unmatched junction bases numbered 5, after V lost 6 bases and J lost 6 bases. The CDR3 nucleotides are TGTGCCAGTAGAGCTGACAGGGCCAATGAGCAGTTCTTC. Translation: CASRADRANEQFF.

V usage is TRBV27 and J usage is TRBJ2-3, with D perhaps TRBD2 (5 bases). V was clipped by 8 bases and J by 3 bases, with 15 bases between them. This CDR3 contains 14 residues. CDR1 and CDR2 from the germline V gene are MNHEY and SMNVEV (reference sequence). CDR3 in amino acids: CASFDYPGTDTQYF. The DNA for the CDR3 is TGTGCCAGCTTCGACTACCCGGGTACAGATACGCAGTATTTT.

This rearrangement joins TRBV11-2 to TRBJ2-7, with D possibly being TRBD2 (6 bases). Per the germline V gene, CDR1 is SGHAT and CDR2 is FQNNGV. V was pared by 4 bases and J by 6 bases, with 19 bases between. The CDR3 has 15 residues. The CDR3 nucleotides are TGTGCCAGCAGCTCCCTTAGCGGCGTGGGGGGCGAGCAGTACTTC. Its protein product is CASSSLSGVGGEQYF.

The gene calls are TRBV6-5 and TRBJ2-1; tentative D call: TRBD1 (7 bases). Germline CDR1 and CDR2: MNHEY and SVGAGI. Trimming removed 0 bases at V and 6 bases at J, with 12 bases between. There are 15 residues in the CDR3. This chain's CDR3 is CASSYSAGGGNEQFF. In DNA form, the CDR3 reads TGTGCCAGCAGTTACTCGGCAGGGGGAGGCAATGAGCAGTTCTTC.

The V call is TRBV6-6, the J call TRBJ1-4; the D is unclear. The ends were cut back, 10 bases at V and 0 bases at J, with 18 bases in the middle. The CDR3 extends over 16 amino acids. Germline CDR1 and CDR2: MNHNY and SVGAGI (reference sequence). The CDR3 region is CATILDGLATNEKLFF. CDR3 DNA: TGTGCCACCATCTTAGACGGTCTTGCAACTAATGAAAAACTGTTTTTT.

The genes are TRBV5-8 and TRBJ1-1, with 7 nucleotides matching TRBD1. Trimming cost V 1 base and J 11 bases; bases outside gene matches: 5. The CDR3 totals 12 residues. Germline CDR1 reads SGHTS; CDR2 reads YDEGEE. This CDR3 is CASSLLGGDAFF. CDR3 coding DNA: TGTGCCAGCAGCTTGTTAGGGGGCGACGCTTTCTTT.

The rearrangement links TRBV7-2 to TRBJ2-7; 8 bases map to TRBD1. Germline-derived CDR1 and CDR2 are SGHTA and FQGNSA. The CDR3 length is 14 residues. Trimming took 5 bases from V and 3 from J; bases not matched to a gene: 6. CDR3 loop: CASSPDRGFYEQYF. CDR3 DNA: TGTGCCAGCAGCCCCGACAGGGGATTCTACGAGCAGTACTTC.

V and J are TRBV2 and TRBJ1-3, with a weak D call TRBD1 (5 bases). The CDR3 consists of 12 residues. The V and J ends lost 7 bases and 10 bases respectively, with 14 bases between them. Per germline, CDR1 SNHLY and CDR2 FYNNEI. The CDR3 is CASNTRGSTIYF. CDR3 nucleotides: TGTGCCAGCAATACGCGGGGGAGTACCATATATTTT.

The chain couples TRBV7-2 to TRBJ2-7; D unclear. The CDR3 spans 13 residues. Germline V gene sequence: CDR1 SGHTA, CDR2 FQGNSA. V gave up 3 bases and J gave up 7 bases, with 13 bases separating them. In DNA, the CDR3 is TGTGCCAGCAGCTTTTCGTACTATGGGGAGCAGTACTTC. This sequence encodes CASSFSYYGEQYF.

The gene calls are TRBV5-5 and TRBJ2-5; D might be TRBD1 (6 bases). The V gene lost 0 bases and the J gene lost 4 bases, with 7 bases spanning the gap. The germline gives CDR1 SGHKS, CDR2 YYEKEE (reference sequence). The CDR3 loop spans 13 amino acids. CDR3 nucleotide sequence: TGTGCCAGCAGCTTGGGACAGGTAGAGACCCAGTACTTC. Translated, it gives CASSLGQVETQYF.